This T cell receptor (beta chain) was identified in a study of blood T cell repertoires in COVID-19. Study as a whole: The origin of the acute and convalescent COVID-19 samples was the United States, Italy and Spain. The cDNA or gDNA used as material had been derived from T cells, B-cell-depleted T cells, or PBMCs.

Germline values: CDR1 MNHEY, CDR2 SVGAGI. The CDR3 loop spans 15 amino acids. Trimming cost V 7 bases and J 0 bases, with 13 bases left between them. In the study's own analysis: From reference gene primer amplification, estimates of nucleated cell counts were derived. Only in-frame clones appear in the TCRdb table, and some are missing; sequencing was by immunoSEQ multiplex PCR. That table supplies the V and J calls and clone size; D and trimming were determined from the DNA. The sample yields around 200,000 clones, approximately 81% seen once. The TCR comes from a woman over 75 with acute or convalescent COVID-19. This chain connects TRBV6-5 to TRBJ2-1; possibly TRBD2 for D (7 bases). Sequenced sample: peripheral blood. The CDR3 DNA sequence: TGTGCCAGCAAGGGGGGAGGGAGCTCCTACAATGAGCAGTTCTTC. Translating it yields CASKGGGSSYNEQFF.